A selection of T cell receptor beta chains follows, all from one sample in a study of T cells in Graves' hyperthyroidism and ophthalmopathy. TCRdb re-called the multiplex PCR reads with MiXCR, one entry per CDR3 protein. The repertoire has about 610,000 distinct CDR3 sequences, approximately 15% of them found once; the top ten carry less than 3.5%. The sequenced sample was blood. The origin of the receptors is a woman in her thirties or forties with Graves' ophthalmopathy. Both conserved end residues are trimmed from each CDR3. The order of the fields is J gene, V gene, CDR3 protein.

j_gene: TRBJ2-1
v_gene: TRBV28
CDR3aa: ASGDPWSSYNEQF

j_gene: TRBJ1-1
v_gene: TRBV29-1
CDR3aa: SVVSGNTEAF

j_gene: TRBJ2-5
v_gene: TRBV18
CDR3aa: ASSPRAPKTSGQETQY

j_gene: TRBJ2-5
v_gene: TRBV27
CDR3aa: ASSLDRDGTQY

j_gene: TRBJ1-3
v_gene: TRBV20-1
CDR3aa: SARGWGILGNTIY

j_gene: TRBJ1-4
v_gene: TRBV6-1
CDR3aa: ASSLSGRGAISTNEKLL

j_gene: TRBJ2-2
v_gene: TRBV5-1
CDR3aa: ASSLAFSGSTGELF

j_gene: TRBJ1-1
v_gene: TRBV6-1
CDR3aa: ASTGQRVEAF

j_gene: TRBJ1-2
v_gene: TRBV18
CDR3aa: ASSPLGRFDGYT

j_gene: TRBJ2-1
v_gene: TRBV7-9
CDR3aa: ASSNRLAGGNEQF

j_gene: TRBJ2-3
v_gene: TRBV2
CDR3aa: ASTLGLRTDTQY

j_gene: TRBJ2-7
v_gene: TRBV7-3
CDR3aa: ASSQDLTGGAYEQY

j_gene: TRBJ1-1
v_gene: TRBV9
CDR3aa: ASSHHHGLNTEAF

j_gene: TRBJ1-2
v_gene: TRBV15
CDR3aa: ATSRMTGGINYGYT

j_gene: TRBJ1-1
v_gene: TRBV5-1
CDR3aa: ASSSDSTGGFTEAF

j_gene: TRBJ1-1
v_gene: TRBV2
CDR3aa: ASNVPTDSTEAF

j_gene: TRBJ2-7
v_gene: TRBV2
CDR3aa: ASSPMGSSEQY

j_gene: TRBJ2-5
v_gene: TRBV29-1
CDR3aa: SVEGRVNQETQY

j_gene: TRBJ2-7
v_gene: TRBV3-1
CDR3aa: ASSQGLAPSYEQY

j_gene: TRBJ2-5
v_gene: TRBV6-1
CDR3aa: ACRGASGAIKETQY

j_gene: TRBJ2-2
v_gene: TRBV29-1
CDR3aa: SVRDTGELF

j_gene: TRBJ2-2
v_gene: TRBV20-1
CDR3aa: SARERGQVQNTGELF

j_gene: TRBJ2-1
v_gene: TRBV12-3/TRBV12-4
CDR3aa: ASSFRNRGWQF

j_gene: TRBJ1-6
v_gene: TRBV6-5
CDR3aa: ASSYSRELLNSPLH

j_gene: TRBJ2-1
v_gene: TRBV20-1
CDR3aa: SARARGLAGMNEQF

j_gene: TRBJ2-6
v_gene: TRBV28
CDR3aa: ASSLNGQSLFSGANVLT

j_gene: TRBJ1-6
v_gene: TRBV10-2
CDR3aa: ASSKDRVVSPLH

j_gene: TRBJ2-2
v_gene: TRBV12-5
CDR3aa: ASGSTLKGTANTGELF